This paragraph reports one T cell receptor beta chain. Its antigen is as yet unknown. Assay: immunoSEQ multiplex PCR; the TCRdb copy retains only in-frame clones and omits some. The sample lists approximately 410,000 clones; 92% were seen once. The entry originates in a study of Ad26.COV2.S vaccination and SARS-CoV-2 variants. The wider study: Of the COV1001 trial arms, the Ad26.COV2.S arm included the donor.

Study-wide findings and caveats: Breadth measured for non-spike TCRs was similar across vaccine and placebo recipients. Analytic work on TCR breadth and depth might have understated the full extent of total T cell responses.

Treatment noted: over 15 received Ad26.COV2.S at low or high dose, single or two shots; several received placebo; per-sample allocation not given. Each sample was drawn 63 days after the first injection (of vaccine or placebo). Wuhan-strain SARS-CoV-2 spike was expressed by the Ad26 vector that made up the vaccine. With V trimmed by 3 bases and J by 6 bases, 6 bases remained unmatched. The CDR3 runs 14 residues. From germline, CDR1 is LGHNA and CDR2 YSLEER. The source is a person between 18 and 59 years old who received the Ad26.COV2.S COVID-19 vaccine or a placebo. The chain couples TRBV4-3 to TRBJ2-3; 7 bases match TRBD1. The input for sequencing was peripheral blood, taken in a trial of Ad26.COV2.S vaccine versus placebo. CDR3 sequence: CASSHSGQADTQYF. The CDR3 bases are TGCGCCAGCAGCCATTCCGGACAGGCGGATACGCAGTATTTT.